The sequence of this T cell receptor (beta chain) was determined in a study of identical twins. Study-wide results and caveats: In monozygotic twins, models underestimated the sharing of out-of-frame TCR alpha. Invariant MAIT and iNKT cells could partly confound zero-insertion analyses.

With template switching, a universal primer site was added, and the cDNA carried unique molecular identifiers. MiXCR, applied by TCRdb to the 5' RACE reads, yields one record per CDR3 protein. The sample lists some 460,000 distinct CDR3 sequences, 12% to 15% occurring once. The CDR3 spans 15 residues. The V gene lost 4 bases and the J gene lost 0 bases, with 14 bases spanning the gap. In germline, CDR1 is GTSNPN, CDR2 SVGIG (reference sequence). A remark on this clonotype: What it binds is not known.

This sample was shared with a second study, whose subject was yellow fever vaccine responses in identical twins.

The chain uses TRBV30 and TRBJ2-3, with D tentatively TRBD1 (5 bases). The sequence was collected from a woman aged 18 to 35 in good health. The sequencing sample was made of CD4+ T cells sorted from blood. The CDR3 bases are TGTGCCTGGAAACAGGAGATGTTGAGCACAGATACGCAGTATTTT. Protein sequence: CAWKQEMLSTDTQYF.